This TCR beta chain derives from a study of vaccination and CD4 T cells after COVID-19 (dated by TCRdb to 2021 to 2024). For the study in its entirety: Convalescent patients had a positive SARS-CoV-2 result on nasal swab PCR, and of these patients, under ten had mild disease and one had severe disease. The convalescent cohort comprised six males and four females, including two Hispanic individuals, seven Caucasians, two Asians and one multiracial person. Participants got two doses of the Pfizer-BioNTech BNT162b2 vaccine (n=8) or two doses of the Moderna mRNA-1273 vaccine (n=2). Post-COVID blood samples were collected from convalescent patients a median of around 100 days after diagnosis, with a range of about 30 to 161 days. Post-vaccine blood samples were collected a median of approximately 77 days after the second vaccine dose, ranging from about 13 to 241 days. Overlapping spike peptide pools from SARS-CoV-2 and from the common cold coronaviruses HCoV-NL63, HCoV-OC43 and HCoV-229E were used as culture stimuli. As controls, cultures received a CEFX viral epitope pool (the positive control), an HIV-1 Nef peptide pool (the negative control), or no peptide at all. In under twelve COVID-19 convalescent patients and a few infection-naive healthy vaccine recipients, researchers compared the spike-specific CD4+ TCR repertoire from before mRNA vaccination with the repertoire from after.

Beyond this particular receptor, the publication reports: The median count of SARS-CoV-2-reactive clonotypes went up from some 23 after infection to 38 after vaccination, although the change was not significant. Relatively few convalescent patients were included in the study, and early timepoints after natural infection were not analyzed. In convalescent patients, a median around 86% of post-vaccine SARS-CoV-2-reactive clones were detected only after vaccination, and vaccine-specific priming was suggested by this finding. Of the vaccine-specific clones found in convalescent patients, nearly all (304 of 307) were mono-reactive for SARS-CoV-2 spike instead of being cross-reactive with common cold coronaviruses.

The library was generated by PCR. At the Johns Hopkins FTIC core, DNA from the cultured CD4+ T cells underwent TCR sequencing with the Oncomine TCR Beta short-read assay. The QIAamp micro DNA kit was used to extract genomic DNA from the cultured CD4+ T cells. Oncomine TCR Beta libraries from cultured CD4+ T cells were pooled using unique dual indexes and sequenced on an Illumina iSeq 100. The paper's processing steps were these. Non-productive sequences were removed, and CDR3s not starting with C, not ending with F or W, or shorter than 7 amino acids were discarded. The MANAFEST web application identified antigen-specific clonotypes by comparing peptide-stimulated wells against reference wells and other culture wells. Positive clones required FDR below 0.05, an odds ratio above 5, and productive frequency above 0.1% in at least two of three replicate wells. Cross-reactive clonotypes were defined as significantly expanded in both SARS-CoV-2 spike wells and at least one common cold coronavirus spike condition. CDR3 homology was assessed with Levenshtein distances (stringdist) and unrooted phylogenetic trees (ape) in R version 3.6.1. TCRdb cleaned the public reads at Q25 with fastp, built clones with MiXCR and kept in-frame beta chains. Each entry is one CDR3 protein sequence, shown with its most common DNA and genes. These V and J calls rely on TCRdb rather than the paper's analysis. This sample holds roughly 18,000 distinct CDR3 sequences; 53% were observed only once. Of the sample, approximately 6.6% falls within the top ten clones.

Note on this clonotype: It has no known antigen specificity. The record has no base qualities; no much larger clone is one base away.

The treatment or condition label here, explained by the study, means: roughly nine-day PBMC culture with coronavirus spike peptide pools or control peptides (ViraFEST assay). To expand antigen-specific T cells with peptide pools and then pick out the expanded clonotypes through TCR sequencing, the study relied on the ViraFEST assay. Positive SARS-CoV-2 PCR tests in the convalescent patients dated from March to December 2020, before Alpha, Beta and Delta variants emerged in the United States. PBMCs were cultured at 1.5 million to 2.5 million per well in IMDM supplemented with around 5% human AB serum and 9.5 to 10 IU/ml IL-2, with about 10 ug/ml peptide pools added. On days 3 and 7, half of the culture medium was replaced with fresh IL-2-containing medium. After 10 to 11 days of culture, CD4+ T cells were isolated by negative selection with the EasySep CD4+ T cell isolation kit. Ficoll-Paque Plus gradient centrifugation was used to isolate PBMCs from whole blood, and the isolated PBMCs were then either used fresh or cryopreserved at -140C. In general, triplicate wells were set up for every culture condition.

V is shortened by 7 bases, J by 1 base, and the region joining them spans 12 bases. Sequences MNHEY (CDR1) and SMNVEV (CDR2) are obtained from the germline V gene (reference sequence). The CDR3 measures 14 amino acids from cysteine to phenylalanine. Kept here is only the CDR3 DNA, which spans 42 bases and is read in frame from base 1. Specimen: CD4+ T cells from blood, cultured in vitro, collected before SARS-CoV-2 vaccination. The origin of this receptor is a human donor who had recovered from COVID-19. The V and J genes are TRBV27 and TRBJ2-3, with the D gene call left open. The DNA sequence is TGTGCCAGCACCCGAAGCCGGGGCACAGATACGCAGTATTTT. Protein translation: CASTRSRGTDTQYF.